This TCR beta chain was sequenced for a study of blood T cells in healthy people across ages (dated by TCRdb to the mid-2010s). Some background on the complete study: Template switching captured roughly one uniquely barcoded TCR beta cDNA molecule per two T cells in model experiments. Using deep sequencing normalized with unique cDNA molecular identifiers, the study measured how TCR beta repertoire diversity changes with age. The donors were divided into four age groups: young (average approximately 15 years), middle-aged (approximately 42), aged (about 56) and long-lived (around 87). To avoid experimental bias, donors of different ages were distributed randomly across sequencing lanes. For two donors (one aged 18 to 30 and one aged 80 or older), the study analyzed two additional independent replicas of 1 million unique cDNA reads from the same blood draw.

On this clonotype itself: Its antigen is still unknown. Qualities for individual bases were not recorded, and no much larger clone is one base off.

The receptor library was made with 5' RACE. Sequencing instrument: Illumina HiSeq 2500. A second about 6 to 11 cycle PCR used a sample-barcoded 5' primer and a J-beta primer mix. A template-switch 5' adaptor carrying 12 random nucleotides introduced a unique molecular identifier onto each TCR beta cDNA molecule. Each sample yielded at least 3 million CDR3-containing paired-end reads. First-strand cDNA was synthesized from all RNA with the Mint cDNA synthesis kit, primed by a TRBC-specific oligonucleotide. Following uracil-DNA glycosylase treatment, a first 18-cycle PCR with universal primers M1SS and BC2_uni_R was performed on all cDNA. On the authors' methods: For normalization, 1 million high-quality reads, each with a distinct molecular identifier, were randomly selected from each sample. Instead of being binned into consensus sequences, reads that shared molecular identifiers were thrown out. MiTCR, run with a Q25 quality threshold and the strictest error-elimination algorithm, handled CDR3 identification, clonotype clustering and error correction. A nonparametric unseen species model using Euler transformation provided a lower-bound estimate of total TCR beta diversity. TCRdb handled the public reads itself, with Q25 trimming in fastp and clone calling in MiXCR, and kept productive beta chains. For every CDR3 protein sequence, its rows merge into one entry that carries the most common genes and DNA. The V and J calls and clone size are TCRdb's, not the authors'. The sample has around 650,000 distinct CDR3 sequences on record, approximately 40% of them singletons. 25% to 35% of the sample is in the top ten clones.

Broader findings and caveats from the paper: Observed TCR beta diversity per million T cells fell roughly linearly with age, and a significant reduction was already apparent by age about 38. Because donor CMV infection status was unknown, age-related changes in expanded clonotypes were potentially confounded. The percentage of naive T cells measured by flow cytometry correlated strongly with observed TCR beta diversity. The long-lived group showed more naive CD4+ T cells, fewer expanded clones and increased TCR diversity than the aged group, suggesting age selection. Bulk unsorted PBMC profiling prevented conclusive comparison of naive and antigen-experienced compartments. Estimates of total diversity based on one million sequenced T cells were considered lower bounds and underestimates.

Systemically healthy Caucasian individuals from Russia, approximately 39 in total and aged roughly 6 to 95 years, were included as donors. Each donor gave 8.5 to 10 milliliters of peripheral blood, collected into EDTA-treated Vacutainer tubes. PBMCs were isolated by Ficoll-Paque density-gradient centrifugation, with at least 6 million obtained per sample. Total RNA, at least 6 micrograms per sample, was extracted from PBMCs with Trizol reagent. Naive CD45RAhigh/CD27high T cell percentages were measured by flow cytometry on a PBMC aliquot from every donor. From the germline V gene (reference sequence), CDR1 is DFQATT and CDR2 is SNEGSKA. Clipping removes 6 bases from V and 6 bases from J, with 9 as the unmatched junction base count. CDR3 length: 14 amino acids, cysteine to phenylalanine. Here the CDR3 DNA is all that survives: 42 bases in frame from base 1.

Material for sequencing was blood. This TCR was recovered from a man at least 80 years old in good health. The rearrangement combines TRBV20-1 with TRBJ2-7, and 12 junction bases match TRBD2. The DNA is TGCAGTGCCCAGACTAGCGGGAGACGGGGCGAGCAGTACTTC. This gives the protein CSAQTSGRRGEQYF.